Each of the 5 T cell receptor beta chains below was sequenced from the same sample in a study of neoadjuvant anti-PD-1 for oral cavity cancer. TCRdb's copy holds only in-frame clones and misses some; the assay was immunoSEQ multiplex PCR. The repertoire has some 14,000 clones, more than 70% of them found once; the top ten carry less than 2.5%. Time point given: after neoadjuvant nivolumab, at surgical resection. Sequenced here: PBMCs, sampled after nivolumab (anti-PD-1) treatment. Source of these receptors: a person aged 35-79 years with oral cavity squamous cell carcinoma.

A remark on this clone: The junction differs from germline at one of its ends, possibly a read error. V usage is TRBV10-3 and J usage is TRBJ2-7; TRBD2 aligns across 10 bases. Germline CDR1 ENHRY, CDR2 SYGVKD. CDR3 length: 12 amino acids. The CDR3 loop reads CAISESGGALHF. The CDR3 DNA is TGTGCCATCAGCGAAAGCGGGGGGGCCCTGCACTTC.

The chain is built from TRBV9 and TRBJ2-1; 12 nucleotides line up with TRBD2. This CDR3 has 16 residues. Trimming removed 0 bases from V and 7 bases from J; junction bases left unmatched: 5. Looked up from germline, CDR1 is SGDLS and CDR2 is YYNGEE. CDR3 nucleotide sequence: TGTGCCAGCAGCGTAGTTCCCCTAGCGGGAGGGAATGAGCAGTTCTTC. Its protein is CASSVVPLAGGNEQFF.

The chain combines TRBV29-1 with TRBJ2-5, with D maybe TRBD2 (5 bases). Germline lookup yields CDR1 SQVTM and CDR2 ANQGSEA. The CDR3 has 12 residues. Trimming left V 4 bases short and J 5 bases short, with 11 bases between. CDR3 in amino acids: CSVGWWEETQYF. The CDR3 DNA reads TGCAGCGTTGGGTGGTGGGAGGAGACCCAGTACTTC.

The V call is TRBV2, the J call TRBJ2-3; TRBD2 aligns across 9 bases. This CDR3 has 13 residues. The V gene end was trimmed by 7 bases and the J gene end by 9 bases; junction bases not matched to a gene: 8. Germline V gene lookup returns CDR1 SNHLY and CDR2 FYNNEI. CDR3: CASKGLAASTQYF. The CDR3, as DNA: TGTGCCAGCAAGGGACTAGCAGCTTCGACGCAGTATTTT.

CDR3 DNA: TGTGCCAGCAGCTTGGTGGGCAGTAGCAATCAGCCCCAGCATTTT. Its translation: CASSLVGSSNQPQHF. The chain joins TRBV5-8 to TRBJ1-5; D call uncertain. The CDR3 loop spans 15 amino acids. Germline V lookup: CDR1 SGHTS, CDR2 YDEGEE. With 0 bases removed from V and 0 bases from J, the gap between germline ends came to 7 bases.